The T cell receptor (beta chain) described here comes from a study of T cells in Graves' hyperthyroidism and ophthalmopathy. General observations from the study: Within blood appeared most thyroid clonotypes that had expanded above 0.001.

PBMCs were collected from an approximately 10 ml volume of fresh peripheral blood. Researchers amplified the TCR beta CDR3 regions from RNA transcripts. The HTBI primer set drove a first-round RT-PCR of the TCR CDR3. TCRdb called the multiplex PCR reads again in MiXCR, with one record for every CDR3 protein. This sample has over 350,000 distinct CDR3 sequences, with 11% to 15% found just once. On this clonotype: Its antigen is not identified.

The CDR3 covers 13 residues. Germline V lookup: CDR1 SEHNR, CDR2 FQNEAQ (reference sequence). The V and J ends lost 9 bases and 5 bases, in that order; junction bases with no gene match: 5. The rearrangement links TRBV7-9 to TRBJ2-7, with TRBD1 matching 12 bases. Sequenced material: blood. The source of this sequence is a man aged 45-65 years with Graves' ophthalmopathy. CDR3 sequence reads: CASGDRGLHEQYF. In DNA, the CDR3 is TGTGCCAGTGGGGACAGGGGGCTCCACGAGCAGTACTTC.